This paragraph covers one T cell receptor (beta chain) sequence. What it binds is not known. This sample is part of a study of T cell repertoires in cytomegalovirus infection. Overall study: Through public TCR beta signatures, both CMV infection and matching HLA type were indicated.

The germline V and J ends were trimmed by 0 bases and 6 bases, with 11 bases remaining between them. This CDR3 spans 14 amino acids. Germline V gene sequence: CDR1 MNHNY, CDR2 SVGAGI (reference sequence). TCRdb itself ran the reads through MiXCR, one entry per CDR3 protein. The sample has 400,000 or so distinct CDR3 sequences, 31% seen once. Study-wide findings and caveats: Clonotype analysis showed dominance of the ex vivo response by HLA-C-restricted CMV-specific TCR beta clonotypes.

This sequence was found in a human donor in good health (CMV status not recorded). Some clones in this sample may be carry-over from other donors' samples. The gene calls are TRBV6-6 and TRBJ1-2, with D tentatively TRBD1 (6 bases). Sequencing input: PBMCs. CDR3 bases: TGTGCCAGCAGTTACTCATCCAGGGGAGATGGCTACACCTTC. Translated: CASSYSSRGDGYTF.